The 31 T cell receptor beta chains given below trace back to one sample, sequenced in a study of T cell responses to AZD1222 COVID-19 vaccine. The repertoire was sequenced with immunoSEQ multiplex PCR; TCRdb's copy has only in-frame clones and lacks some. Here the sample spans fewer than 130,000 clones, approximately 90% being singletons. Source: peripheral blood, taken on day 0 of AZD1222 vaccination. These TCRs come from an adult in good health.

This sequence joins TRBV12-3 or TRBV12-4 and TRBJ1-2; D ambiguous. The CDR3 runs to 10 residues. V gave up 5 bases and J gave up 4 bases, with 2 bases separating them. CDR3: CASSIYGYTF. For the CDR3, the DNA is TGTGCCAGCAGTATCTATGGCTACACCTTC.

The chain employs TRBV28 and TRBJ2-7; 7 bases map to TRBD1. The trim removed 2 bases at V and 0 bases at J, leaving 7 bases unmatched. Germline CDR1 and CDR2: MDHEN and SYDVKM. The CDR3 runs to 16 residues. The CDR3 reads CASSLPHRGNSYEQYF. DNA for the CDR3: TGTGCCAGCAGTTTACCCCACAGGGGAAACTCCTACGAGCAGTACTTC. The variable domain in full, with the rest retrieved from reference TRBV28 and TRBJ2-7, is DVKVTQSSRYLVKRTGEKVFLECVQDMDHENMFWYRQDPGLGLRLIYFSYDVKMKEKGDIPEGYSVSREKKERFSLILESASTNQTSMYLCASSLPHRGNSYEQYFGPGTRLTVT.

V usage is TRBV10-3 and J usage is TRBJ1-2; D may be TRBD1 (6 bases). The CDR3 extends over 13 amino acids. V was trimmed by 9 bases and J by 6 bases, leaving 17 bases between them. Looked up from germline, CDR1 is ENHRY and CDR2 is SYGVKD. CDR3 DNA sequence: TGTGCCATAACTTCAAGGGAGGGGGATGGCTACACCTTC. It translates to CAITSREGDGYTF.

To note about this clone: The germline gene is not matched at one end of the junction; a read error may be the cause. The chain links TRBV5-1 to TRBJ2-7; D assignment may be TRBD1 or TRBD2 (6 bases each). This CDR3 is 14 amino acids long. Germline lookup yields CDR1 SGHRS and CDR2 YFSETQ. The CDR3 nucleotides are TGCGCCAGCAGCCAGACAGGAGGGTCCTCCGAGCAGTACTTC. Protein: CASSQTGGSSEQYF.

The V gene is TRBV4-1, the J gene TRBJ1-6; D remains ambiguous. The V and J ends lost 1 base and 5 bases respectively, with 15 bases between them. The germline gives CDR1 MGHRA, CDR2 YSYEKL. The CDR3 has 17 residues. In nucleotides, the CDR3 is TGCGCCAGCAGCCAAGGTTTCGGGCCAGCCAATAATTCACCCCTCCACTTT. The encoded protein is CASSQGFGPANNSPLHF.

The CDR3 coding sequence is TGTGCCAGCAGCCCAGGGGCCGGAGAGCAGTTCTTC. Residues: CASSPGAGEQFF. This sequence joins TRBV11-2 and TRBJ2-1; possibly TRBD1 for D (6 bases). The CDR3 consists of 12 residues. Germline V gives CDR1 SGHAT, CDR2 FQNNGV. Trimming left V 5 bases short and J 10 bases short, with 12 bases between.

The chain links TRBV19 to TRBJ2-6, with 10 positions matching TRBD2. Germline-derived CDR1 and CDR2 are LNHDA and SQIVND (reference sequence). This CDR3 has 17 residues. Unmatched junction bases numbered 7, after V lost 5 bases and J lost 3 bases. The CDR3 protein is CASSVLAGGSGANVLTF. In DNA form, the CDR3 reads TGTGCCAGTAGTGTTTTAGCGGGAGGTAGTGGGGCCAACGTCCTGACTTTC. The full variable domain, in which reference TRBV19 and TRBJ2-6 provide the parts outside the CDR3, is DGGITQSPKYLFRKEGQNVTLSCEQNLNHDAMYWYRQDPGQGLRLIYYSQIVNDFQKGDIAEGYSVSREKKESFPLTVTSAQKNPTAFYLCASSVLAGGSGANVLTFGAGSRLTVL.

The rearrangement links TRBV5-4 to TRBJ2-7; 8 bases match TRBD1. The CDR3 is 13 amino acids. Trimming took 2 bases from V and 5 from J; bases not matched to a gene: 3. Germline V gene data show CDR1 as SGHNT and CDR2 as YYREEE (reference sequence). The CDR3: CASSFDRGHEQYF. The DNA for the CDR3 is TGTGCCAGCAGCTTCGACAGGGGCCACGAGCAGTACTTC.

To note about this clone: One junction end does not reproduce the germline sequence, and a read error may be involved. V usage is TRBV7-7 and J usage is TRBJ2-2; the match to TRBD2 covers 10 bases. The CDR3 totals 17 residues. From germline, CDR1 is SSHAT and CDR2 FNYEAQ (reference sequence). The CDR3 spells CASSLLAGATNTGELFF. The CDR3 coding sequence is TGTGCTAGCAGCTTGCTAGCGGGGGCCACGAACACCGGGGAGCTGTTTTTT. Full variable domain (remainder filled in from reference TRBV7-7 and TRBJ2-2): GAGVSQSPRYKVTKRGQDVTLRCDPISSHATLYWYQQALGQGPEFLTYFNYEAQPDKSGLPSDRFSAERPEGSISTLTIQRTEQRDSAMYRCASSLLAGATNTGELFFGEGSRLTVL.

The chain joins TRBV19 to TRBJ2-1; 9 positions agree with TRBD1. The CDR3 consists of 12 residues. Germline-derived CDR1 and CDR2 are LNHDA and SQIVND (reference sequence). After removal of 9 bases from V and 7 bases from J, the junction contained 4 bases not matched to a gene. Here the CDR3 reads CASRGTGNEQFF. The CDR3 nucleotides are TGTGCCAGCCGAGGGACAGGGAATGAGCAGTTCTTC.

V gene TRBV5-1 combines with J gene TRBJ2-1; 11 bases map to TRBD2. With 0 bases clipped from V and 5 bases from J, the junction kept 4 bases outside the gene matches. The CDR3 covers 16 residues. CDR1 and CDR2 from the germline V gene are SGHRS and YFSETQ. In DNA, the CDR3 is TGCGCCAGCAGCTTGGTCGGGACTAGCGGTAACAATGAGCAGTTCTTC. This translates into CASSLVGTSGNNEQFF.

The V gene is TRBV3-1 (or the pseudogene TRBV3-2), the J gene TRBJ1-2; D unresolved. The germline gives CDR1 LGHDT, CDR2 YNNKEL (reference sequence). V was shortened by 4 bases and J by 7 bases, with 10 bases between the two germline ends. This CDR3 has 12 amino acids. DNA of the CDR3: TGTGCCAGCAGCCTCCTTGGACTTGGCTACACCTTC. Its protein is CASSLLGLGYTF.

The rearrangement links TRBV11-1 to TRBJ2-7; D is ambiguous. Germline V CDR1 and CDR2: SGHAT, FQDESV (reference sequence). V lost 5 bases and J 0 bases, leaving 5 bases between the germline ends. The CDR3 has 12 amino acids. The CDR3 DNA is TGTGCCAGCAGCCCCGACTCCTACGAGCAGTACTTC. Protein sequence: CASSPDSYEQYF.

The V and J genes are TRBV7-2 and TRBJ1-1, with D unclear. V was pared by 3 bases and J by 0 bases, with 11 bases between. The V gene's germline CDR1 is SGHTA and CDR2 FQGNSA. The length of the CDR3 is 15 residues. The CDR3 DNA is TGTGCCAGCAGCTTTAACGGACCCATGAACACTGAAGCTTTCTTT. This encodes CASSFNGPMNTEAFF.

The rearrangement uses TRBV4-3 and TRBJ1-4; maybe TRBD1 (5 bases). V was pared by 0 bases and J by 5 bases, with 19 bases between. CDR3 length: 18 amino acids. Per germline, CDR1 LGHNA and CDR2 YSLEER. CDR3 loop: CASSQDLSPRGTNEKLFF. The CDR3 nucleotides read TGCGCCAGCAGCCAAGATCTCTCCCCGAGAGGGACGAATGAAAAACTGTTTTTT.

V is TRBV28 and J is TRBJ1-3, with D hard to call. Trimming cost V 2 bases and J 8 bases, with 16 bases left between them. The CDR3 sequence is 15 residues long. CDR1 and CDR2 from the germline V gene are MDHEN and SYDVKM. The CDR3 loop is CASSLAPGSVDTIYF. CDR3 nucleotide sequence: TGTGCCAGCAGTTTAGCCCCGGGATCTGTAGACACCATATATTTT.

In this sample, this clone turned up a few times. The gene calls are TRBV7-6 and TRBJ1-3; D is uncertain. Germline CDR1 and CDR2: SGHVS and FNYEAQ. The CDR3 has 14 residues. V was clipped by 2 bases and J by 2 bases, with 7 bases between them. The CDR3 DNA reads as TGTGCCAGCAGCTTAATCGAGGCTGGAAACACCATATATTTT. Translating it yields CASSLIEAGNTIYF.

The CDR3, as DNA: TGCGCCAGCAGCTTGGCCCAGGCAGGGGGGTATGGCTACACCTTC. This codes for CASSLAQAGGYGYTF. This chain uses TRBV5-1 with TRBJ1-2, with TRBD1 matching 7 bases. Per germline, CDR1 SGHRS and CDR2 YFSETQ. V lost 0 bases and J lost 5; bases outside the gene matches: 7. This CDR3 spans 15 amino acids. Full variable domain (missing parts from reference TRBV5-1 and TRBJ1-2): KAGVTQTPRYLIKTRGQQVTLSCSPISGHRSVSWYQQTPGQGLQFLFEYFSETQRNKGNFPGRFSGRQFSNSRSEMNVSTLELGDSALYLCASSLAQAGGYGYTFGSGTRLTVV.

CDR3 region: CASSFEGDRQPQHF. The DNA of the CDR3 is TGTGCCAGCAGCTTCGAGGGCGATCGCCAGCCCCAGCATTTT. The chain is built from TRBV7-9 and TRBJ1-5; D remains ambiguous. The CDR3 covers 14 residues. Germline V gene lookup returns CDR1 SEHNR and CDR2 FQNEAQ (reference sequence). V lost 3 bases, J lost 7 bases, and 13 bases lay in between.

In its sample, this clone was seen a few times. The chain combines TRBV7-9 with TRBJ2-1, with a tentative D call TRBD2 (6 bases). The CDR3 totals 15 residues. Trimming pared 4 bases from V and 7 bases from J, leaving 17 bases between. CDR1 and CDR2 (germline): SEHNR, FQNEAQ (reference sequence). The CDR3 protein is CASSSLDSGGNEQFF. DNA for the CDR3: TGTGCCAGCAGCTCGCTGGATAGCGGCGGGAATGAGCAGTTCTTC.

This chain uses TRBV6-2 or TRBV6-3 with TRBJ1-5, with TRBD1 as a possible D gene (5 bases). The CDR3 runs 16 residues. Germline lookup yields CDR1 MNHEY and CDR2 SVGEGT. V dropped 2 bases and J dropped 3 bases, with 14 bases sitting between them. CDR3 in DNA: TGTGCCAGCAGTTACGAGTTTGGCAGGGACAATCAGCCCCAGCATTTT. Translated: CASSYEFGRDNQPQHF.

The CDR3 DNA reads TGTGCCAGCAGCCCCAAGGTTGTGAGAAACACCATATATTTT. Translated, it gives CASSPKVVRNTIYF. The gene calls are TRBV3-1 (or the pseudogene TRBV3-2) and TRBJ1-3, with unresolved D. V dropped 4 bases and J dropped 5 bases, with 12 bases sitting between them. Germline V gene lookup returns CDR1 LGHDT and CDR2 YNNKEL (reference sequence). This CDR3 region has 14 residues.

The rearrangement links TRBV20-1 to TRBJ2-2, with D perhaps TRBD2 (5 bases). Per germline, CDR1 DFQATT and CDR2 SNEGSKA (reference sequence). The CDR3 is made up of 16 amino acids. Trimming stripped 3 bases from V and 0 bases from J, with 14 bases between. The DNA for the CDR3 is TGCAGTGCTAGTTTTGGAGGTTCTCCGAACACCGGGGAGCTGTTTTTT. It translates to CSASFGGSPNTGELFF.

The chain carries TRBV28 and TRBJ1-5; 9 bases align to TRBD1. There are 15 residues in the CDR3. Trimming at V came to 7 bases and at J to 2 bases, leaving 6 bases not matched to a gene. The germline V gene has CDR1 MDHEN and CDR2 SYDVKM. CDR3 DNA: TGTGCCAGCACGGACAGGGGACAGGGCAATCAGCCCCAGCATTTT. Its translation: CASTDRGQGNQPQHF.

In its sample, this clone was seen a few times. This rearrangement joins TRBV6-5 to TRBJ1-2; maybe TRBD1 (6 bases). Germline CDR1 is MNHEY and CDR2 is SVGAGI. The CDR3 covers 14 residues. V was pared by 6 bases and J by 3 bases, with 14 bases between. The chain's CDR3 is CASSPGDVDYGYTF. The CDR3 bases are TGTGCCAGCAGCCCAGGGGATGTGGACTATGGCTACACCTTC.

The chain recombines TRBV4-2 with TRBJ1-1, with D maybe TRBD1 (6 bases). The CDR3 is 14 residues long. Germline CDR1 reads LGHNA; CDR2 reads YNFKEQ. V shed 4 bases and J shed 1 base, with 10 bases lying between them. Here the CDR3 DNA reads TGTGCCAGCAGCCCACGAGGGGGGAACACTGAAGCTTTCTTT. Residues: CASSPRGGNTEAFF.

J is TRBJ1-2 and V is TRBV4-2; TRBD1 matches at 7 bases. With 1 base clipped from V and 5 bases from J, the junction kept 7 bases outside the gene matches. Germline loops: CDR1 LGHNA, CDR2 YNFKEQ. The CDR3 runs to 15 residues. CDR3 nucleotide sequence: TGTGCCAGCAGCCAAGTGAAGGGGGCTGGTTATGGCTACACCTTC. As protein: CASSQVKGAGYGYTF.

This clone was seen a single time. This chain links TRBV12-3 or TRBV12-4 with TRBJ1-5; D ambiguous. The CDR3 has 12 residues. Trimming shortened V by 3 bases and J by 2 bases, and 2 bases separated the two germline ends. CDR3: CASSLGNQPQHF. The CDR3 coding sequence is TGTGCCAGCAGTTTGGGCAATCAGCCCCAGCATTTT.

The CDR3 DNA sequence: TGTGCCAGCAGCCAAAGGACAGCCTCGAACACCGGGGAGCTGTTTTTT. Translated, it gives CASSQRTASNTGELFF. V usage is TRBV11-2 and J usage is TRBJ2-2, with a tentative D call TRBD1 (6 bases). The length of the CDR3 is 16 residues. Germline V gives CDR1 SGHAT, CDR2 FQNNGV. V lost 5 bases to trimming and J lost 0 bases, with 13 bases between them.

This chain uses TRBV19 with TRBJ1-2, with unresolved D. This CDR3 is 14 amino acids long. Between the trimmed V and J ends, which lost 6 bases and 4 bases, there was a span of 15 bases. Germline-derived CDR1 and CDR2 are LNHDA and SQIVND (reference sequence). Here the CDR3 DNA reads TGTGCCAGTAGGACGGACTTTTCTGGCTATGGCTACACCTTC. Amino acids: CASRTDFSGYGYTF.

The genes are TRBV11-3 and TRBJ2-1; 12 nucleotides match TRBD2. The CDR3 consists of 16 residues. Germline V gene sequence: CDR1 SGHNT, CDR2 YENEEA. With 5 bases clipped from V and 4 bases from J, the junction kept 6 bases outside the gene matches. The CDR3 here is CASSPGLAGSYNEQFF. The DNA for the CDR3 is TGTGCCAGCAGCCCAGGACTAGCGGGATCTTACAATGAGCAGTTCTTC.